The 21 T cell receptor beta chains reported below all come from one sample, sequenced in a study of OX40 agonist ivuxolimab in advanced cancers. The assay was immunoSEQ multiplex PCR, and TCRdb's table has in-frame clones only and misses some. Of nearly 55,000 clones listed, about four fifths were seen once; the top ten hold about 1.2%. Source: CD4+ or CD8+ T cells sorted from blood, taken in a trial of the OX40 agonist ivuxolimab. Receptors originate from an adult with an advanced solid tumor such as melanoma, head and neck, liver or kidney cancer.

The chain carries TRBV28 and TRBJ2-5; D is ambiguous. CDR3 length: 15 amino acids. The V end was cut by 5 bases, the J end by 2 bases, with 15 bases between. Germline lookup yields CDR1 MDHEN and CDR2 SYDVKM. The CDR3 DNA sequence: TGTGCCAGCAGTACCTACAAAGGGCCACAAGAGACCCAGTACTTC. Translating it yields CASSTYKGPQETQYF.

The chain has TRBV7-9 and TRBJ2-2; no definite D call. The V end was cut by 1 base, the J end by 4 bases, with 7 bases between. The CDR3 has 14 residues. From germline, CDR1 is SEHNR and CDR2 FQNEAQ (reference sequence). CDR3 in DNA: TGTGCCAGCAGCTTAGATGGATTCACCGGGGAGCTGTTTTTT. Protein sequence: CASSLDGFTGELFF. The full variable domain, with the rest looked up from reference TRBV7-9 and TRBJ2-2, is DTGVSQNPRHKITKRGQNVTFRCDPISEHNRLYWYRQTLGQGPEFLTYFQNEAQLEKSRLLSDRFSAERPKGSFSTLEIQRTEQGDSAMYLCASSLDGFTGELFFGEGSRLTVL.

Concerning this clone itself: It is unclear where the CDR3 begins or ends on the DNA, so no DNA is shown, and the CDR3 is as TCRdb lists it. V gene TRBV5-1 combines with J gene TRBJ2-1; TRBD1 is taken as the D call from the table, unchecked against the DNA. The CDR3 contains 15 residues when both ends are counted. Germline values: CDR1 SGHRS, CDR2 YFSETQ. The CDR3 is CASSLEVGRGAPHFF.

The rearrangement links TRBV5-1 to TRBJ2-7; 7 nucleotides line up with TRBD2. The ends lost 4 bases at V and 0 bases at J; junction bases unmatched: 10. The CDR3 is 16 residues long. The germline V gene has CDR1 SGHRS and CDR2 YFSETQ. The CDR3 spells CASSGLGGRGSYEQYF. CDR3 sequence (DNA): TGCGCCAGCAGCGGCTTGGGAGGGAGGGGCTCCTACGAGCAGTACTTC.

The rearrangement joins TRBV6-5 to TRBJ2-2; D not certain. V was pared by 5 bases and J by 1 base, with 11 bases between. The CDR3 totals 15 residues. Looked up from germline, CDR1 is MNHEY and CDR2 is SVGAGI. Here the CDR3 reads CASSPYTLNTGELFF. The CDR3 coding sequence is TGTGCCAGCAGTCCGTATACATTGAACACCGGGGAGCTGTTTTTT.

The J gene is TRBJ1-2, the V gene TRBV10-3, with 10 bases lining up with TRBD1. Germline CDR1 reads ENHRY; CDR2 reads SYGVKD. The CDR3 covers 13 residues. V shed 3 bases, J shed 8 bases, and the junction held 3 bases outside the gene matches. In DNA, the CDR3 is TGTGCCATCAGTGATCAGACAGGGGGCGGCTACACCTTC. It yields the protein CAISDQTGGGYTF.

The V and J genes are TRBV28 and TRBJ2-1; a weak D match, TRBD2 (5 bases). Per the germline V gene, CDR1 is MDHEN and CDR2 is SYDVKM. V lost 5 bases to trimming and J lost 8 bases, with 10 bases between them. The CDR3 has 12 amino acids. The CDR3 nucleotides are TGTGCCAGCAGTGCGGCGGGTTATGAGCAGTTCTTC. Amino acids: CASSAAGYEQFF.

This clone has only one observation. The chain combines TRBV28 with TRBJ2-4, with 7 bases identical to TRBD1. CDR1 is MDHEN, CDR2 SYDVKM, per germline. The V and J ends lost 4 bases and 4 bases, in that order; junction bases with no gene match: 7. This CDR3 spans 15 amino acids. The CDR3 loop is CASSYPGQQKNIQYF. The CDR3 DNA is TGTGCCAGCAGTTACCCGGGACAGCAAAAAAACATTCAGTACTTC.

This chain links TRBV12-5 with TRBJ2-1; 10 nucleotides match TRBD2. Per the germline V gene, CDR1 is LGHNT and CDR2 is FRNRAP. The CDR3 extends over 21 amino acids. The J segment lost 0 bases and the V segment lost 1 base, leaving 15 bases of the junction unmatched. In DNA, the CDR3 is TGTGCTAGTGGTTTGGGATTGTTGGGCCTAGCGGGGGTTCGCTCCTACAATGAGCAGTTCTTC. As protein: CASGLGLLGLAGVRSYNEQFF.

J is TRBJ2-1 and V is TRBV4-1; 8 bases match TRBD2. Germline-derived CDR1 and CDR2 are MGHRA and YSYEKL. The V segment lost 4 bases and the J segment 0 bases; nucleotides outside the gene matches: 20. The CDR3 loop spans 21 amino acids. CDR3 nucleotides: TGCGCCAGCAGCCTTGGTGAACTAGCGGTGTTCCTTACTAGCTCCTACAATGAGCAGTTCTTC. As protein: CASSLGELAVFLTSSYNEQFF.

V is TRBV7-9 and J is TRBJ2-7; possibly TRBD2 for D (6 bases). The CDR3 spans 12 residues. Germline-derived CDR1 and CDR2 are SEHNR and FQNEAQ (reference sequence). V was pared by 5 bases and J by 6 bases, with 11 bases between. The CDR3 coding sequence is TGTGCCAGCAGCGCCTCCGGGAGCGAGCAGTACTTC. Protein sequence: CASSASGSEQYF.

V is TRBV5-8 and J is TRBJ1-3; 9 nucleotides agree with TRBD1. The V gene end was trimmed by 0 bases and the J gene end by 4 bases; junction bases not matched to a gene: 2. The germline CDR1 and CDR2 sequences are SGHTS and YDEGEE. This CDR3 is 15 amino acids long. The CDR3 coding sequence is TGTGCCAGCAGCTTGGACAGGGGGCCGGGAAACACCATATATTTT. Protein: CASSLDRGPGNTIYF.

The J gene is TRBJ1-1, the V gene TRBV19; D might be TRBD1 (5 bases). From germline, CDR1 is LNHDA and CDR2 SQIVND (reference sequence). V gave up 8 bases and J gave up 5 bases, with 12 bases separating them. The CDR3 length is 12 residues. The CDR3 nucleotides read TGTGCCAGTCGCAGGGATCGGACTGAAGCTTTCTTT. Its translation is CASRRDRTEAFF.

The gene calls are TRBV6-1 and TRBJ2-7; 7 bases are shared with TRBD1. The CDR3 consists of 11 residues. Germline CDR1 reads MNHNS; CDR2 reads SASEGT. J was trimmed by 12 bases and V by 6 bases; bases with no gene match: 8. The CDR3 sequence: CASSAGTDRYF. DNA of the CDR3: TGTGCCAGCAGCGCCGGGACAGACCGGTACTTC.

The chain uses TRBV28 and TRBJ2-7; D is undetermined. CDR1 is MDHEN and CDR2 is SYDVKM in the germline V gene. The CDR3 totals 12 residues. The V gene lost 7 bases and the J gene lost 3 bases, with 10 bases spanning the gap. CDR3 protein: CASTATGYEQYF. The CDR3 DNA is TGTGCCAGCACCGCGACTGGCTACGAGCAGTACTTC.

The chain recombines TRBV2 with TRBJ2-7, with TRBD2 identical over 12 bases. CDR1 and CDR2 from the germline V gene are SNHLY and FYNNEI. V shed 0 bases, J shed 7 bases, and the junction held 7 bases outside the gene matches. This CDR3 has 16 amino acids. The DNA for the CDR3 is TGTGCCAGCAGTGAAGCGCGCCTAGCGGGAGGGTGGGAGCAGTACTTC. Its protein is CASSEARLAGGWEQYF. Full variable domain (missing parts from reference TRBV2 and TRBJ2-7): EPEVTQTPSHQVTQMGQEVILRCVPISNHLYFYWYRQILGQKVEFLVSFYNNEISEKSEIFDDQFSVERPDGSNFTLKIRSTKLEDSAMYFCASSEARLAGGWEQYFGPGTRLTVT.

This rearrangement joins TRBV19 to TRBJ2-3; the D is unclear. V was clipped by 8 bases and J by 0 bases, with 9 bases between them. The CDR3 extends over 13 amino acids. Per the germline V gene, CDR1 is LNHDA and CDR2 is SQIVND (reference sequence). CDR3 in amino acids: CASRATSTDTQYF. The CDR3 DNA reads as TGTGCCAGTCGAGCGACTAGCACAGATACGCAGTATTTT.

This clone was seen a single time. The chain uses TRBV11-2 and TRBJ2-1; 8 bases are a match to TRBD2. The CDR3 is 15 residues long. V lost 5 bases to trimming and J lost 7 bases; unmatched junction nucleotides: 10. Germline V CDR1 and CDR2: SGHAT, FQNNGV. This chain's CDR3 is CASSPLSGSRNEQFF. DNA of the CDR3: TGTGCCAGCAGCCCTCTGAGCGGGAGTAGGAATGAGCAGTTCTTC.

The CDR3 DNA reads as TGTGCCAGCAGTTGGAGTCTGGGGGTGGCCGGGGAGCTGTTTTTT. Protein product: CASSWSLGVAGELFF. The chain uses TRBV6-5 and TRBJ2-2; D is possibly TRBD1 or TRBD2 (5 bases each). The CDR3 is made up of 15 amino acids. Germline V gene data show CDR1 as MNHEY and CDR2 as SVGAGI. The ends were cut back, 4 bases at V and 6 bases at J, with 15 bases in the middle.

The V gene is TRBV5-6, the J gene TRBJ2-5; 9 bases are shared with TRBD1. J lost 5 bases, V lost 0 bases, and 5 bases had no gene match. This CDR3 region has 15 residues. Germline CDR1 SGHDT, CDR2 YYEEEE. The CDR3 sequence: CASSLGQGVGETQYF. The CDR3 DNA reads as TGTGCCAGCAGCTTGGGACAGGGGGTAGGTGAGACCCAGTACTTC.

The CDR3 is CASSLGQGAYEQYF. CDR3 coding DNA: TGTGCCAGCAGCTTAGGGCAAGGGGCCTACGAGCAGTACTTC. The V gene is TRBV7-9, the J gene TRBJ2-7, with D tentatively TRBD1 (5 bases). CDR3 size: 14 residues. Germline CDR1 reads SEHNR; CDR2 reads FQNEAQ (reference sequence). Trimming stripped 1 base from V and 2 bases from J, with 9 bases between.